A selection of T cell receptor beta chains follows, all from one sample in a study of blood T cells in healthy people across ages. MiXCR, applied by TCRdb to the 5' RACE reads, yields one record per CDR3 protein. The sample shows approximately 800,000 distinct CDR3 sequences, about 47% of them seen only once. The sequenced sample was blood. Receptors were obtained from a man older than 75 in good health. CDR3s include the opening cysteine and the closing phenylalanine or tryptophan. The order of the fields is D gene, V gene, clone size, J gene, CDR3 DNA, CDR3 protein. D genes are given only for firm matches. The listing skips clone size in some rows; elsewhere it reads once, few, many or a size class.

d_call: NA; v_call: TRBV7-8; clone_size: NA; j_call: TRBJ2-1; cdr3_nt: TGTGCCAGCACCCTCTCCTTGGGAGGGGGTGAGCAGTTCTTC; cdr3_aa: CASTLSLGGGEQFF
d_call: NA; v_call: TRBV29-1; clone_size: few; j_call: TRBJ1-2; cdr3_nt: TGCAGCGTTGAAGATAAGCGGGCTGGGTATGGCTACACCTTC; cdr3_aa: CSVEDKRAGYGYTF
d_call: TRBD2; v_call: TRBV5-1; clone_size: NA; j_call: TRBJ2-1; cdr3_nt: TGCGCCAGCAGCTTCTCTAGCGGGAGGGCCATATACAATGAGCAGTTCTTC; cdr3_aa: CASSFSSGRAIYNEQFF
d_call: TRBD1; v_call: TRBV10-3; clone_size: NA; j_call: TRBJ2-7; cdr3_nt: TGTGCCATCAGGGGGGACAGGGGAACCTACGAGCAGTACTTC; cdr3_aa: CAIRGDRGTYEQYF
d_call: TRBD2; v_call: TRBV10-1; clone_size: NA; j_call: TRBJ2-5; cdr3_nt: TGCGCCAGCAGTGAGTCGTACAGCGGGGAGCAGTACTTC; cdr3_aa: CASSESYSGEQYF
d_call: NA; v_call: TRBV7-2; clone_size: NA; j_call: TRBJ2-5; cdr3_nt: TGTGCCAGCAGCTTAGCTGGTGCAGTGGGGTGGGAGACCCAGTACTTC; cdr3_aa: CASSLAGAVGWETQYF
d_call: NA; v_call: TRBV20-1; clone_size: few; j_call: TRBJ2-5; cdr3_nt: TGCAGTGCTAGAGATGTAAGGGGCGGCCAAGAGACCCAGTACTTC; cdr3_aa: CSARDVRGGQETQYF
d_call: TRBD1; v_call: TRBV20-1; clone_size: NA; j_call: TRBJ1-1; cdr3_nt: TGCAGTGCGGCGTCCGGGACAGGGGGCAGGAACACTGAAGCTTTCTTT; cdr3_aa: CSAASGTGGRNTEAFF
d_call: NA; v_call: TRBV5-5; clone_size: many; j_call: TRBJ2-1; cdr3_nt: TGTGCCAGCAGCTCTCCCGGGACGGGAGCCTTTTTCTCCTACAATGAGCAGTTCTTC; cdr3_aa: CASSSPGTGAFFSYNEQFF
d_call: TRBD2; v_call: TRBV5-8; clone_size: NA; j_call: TRBJ2-1; cdr3_nt: TGTGCCAGCAGCTTGGTAAGACCTCGCGGGGGAAACTACAATGAGCAGTTCTTC; cdr3_aa: CASSLVRPRGGNYNEQFF
d_call: TRBD1; v_call: TRBV5-1; clone_size: NA; j_call: TRBJ2-4; cdr3_nt: TGCGCCAGCAGCCCCACGGGACAGGGGATAGACATTCAGTACTTC; cdr3_aa: CASSPTGQGIDIQYF
d_call: NA; v_call: TRBV5-1; clone_size: few; j_call: TRBJ2-5; cdr3_nt: TGCGCCAGCAGGCAGGATATGATGGAGGAGACCCAGTACTTC; cdr3_aa: CASRQDMMEETQYF
d_call: NA; v_call: TRBV6-1; clone_size: NA; j_call: TRBJ2-2; cdr3_nt: TGTGCCAGCACACAGGTCAACACCGGGGAGCTGTTTTTT; cdr3_aa: CASTQVNTGELFF
d_call: NA; v_call: TRBV29-1; clone_size: NA; j_call: TRBJ1-1; cdr3_nt: TGCAGCGTTCGTAACATTCGGGACACTGAAGCTTTCTTT; cdr3_aa: CSVRNIRDTEAFF
d_call: NA; v_call: TRBV18; clone_size: NA; j_call: TRBJ1-4; cdr3_nt: TGTGCCAGCTCCGGGATCGCCGATGAAAAACTGTTTTTT; cdr3_aa: CASSGIADEKLFF
d_call: NA; v_call: TRBV11-2; clone_size: few; j_call: TRBJ2-1; cdr3_nt: TGTGCCAGCGCACGGGAGATCTACAATGAGCAGTTCTTC; cdr3_aa: CASAREIYNEQFF
d_call: NA; v_call: TRBV12-3/TRBV12-4; clone_size: NA; j_call: TRBJ2-7; cdr3_nt: TGTGCCAGCAGAAAGGGGACGGATTCCTACGAGCAGTACTTC; cdr3_aa: CASRKGTDSYEQYF
d_call: NA; v_call: TRBV20-1; clone_size: few; j_call: TRBJ2-7; cdr3_nt: TGCAGTGCTCTTCAGCGGTACGAGCAGTACTTC; cdr3_aa: CSALQRYEQYF
d_call: TRBD2; v_call: TRBV19; clone_size: NA; j_call: TRBJ2-1; cdr3_nt: TGTGCCAGTAGTATAGGGATAGGACTAGCGGGAGGTGAGCAGTTCTTC; cdr3_aa: CASSIGIGLAGGEQFF
d_call: NA; v_call: TRBV3-1; clone_size: NA; j_call: TRBJ2-1; cdr3_nt: TGTGCCAGCAGCCAAGAAGGTACCGGGACCTTCTACAATGAGCAGTTCTTC; cdr3_aa: CASSQEGTGTFYNEQFF
d_call: TRBD2; v_call: TRBV14; clone_size: NA; j_call: TRBJ2-1; cdr3_nt: TGTGCCAGTAGCAGGGGTGGCGGGGGGTATACTGAGCAGTTCTTC; cdr3_aa: CASSRGGGGYTEQFF
d_call: NA; v_call: TRBV10-3; clone_size: NA; j_call: TRBJ2-5; cdr3_nt: TGTACCATCAGTGACTACCCGGGCCAGGTCAATGAGCAGTACTTC; cdr3_aa: CTISDYPGQVNEQYF
d_call: NA; v_call: TRBV20-1; clone_size: few; j_call: TRBJ2-5; cdr3_nt: TGCAGTGCTGGGGATACTCGTGAGACCCAGTACTTC; cdr3_aa: CSAGDTRETQYF
d_call: NA; v_call: TRBV28; clone_size: NA; j_call: TRBJ2-5; cdr3_nt: TGTGCCAGCAGTTACCGGACGGGGACGGGACTTCAAGAGACCCAGTACTTC; cdr3_aa: CASSYRTGTGLQETQYF
d_call: TRBD1; v_call: TRBV7-2; clone_size: few; j_call: TRBJ2-1; cdr3_nt: TGTGCCAGCAGCGCGACAGGGGGCTCCTACAATGAGCAGTTCTTC; cdr3_aa: CASSATGGSYNEQFF
d_call: NA; v_call: TRBV7-9; clone_size: few; j_call: TRBJ1-1; cdr3_nt: TGTGCCAGCAGCTTAGGGGCAGGAGGGGACACTGAAGCTTTCTTT; cdr3_aa: CASSLGAGGDTEAFF
d_call: TRBD2; v_call: TRBV20-1; clone_size: NA; j_call: TRBJ2-7; cdr3_nt: TGCAGTGCTAGAGCGCGCGGGAGCTCCTACAATGAGCAGTACTTC; cdr3_aa: CSARARGSSYNEQYF
d_call: NA; v_call: TRBV29-1; clone_size: NA; j_call: TRBJ2-7; cdr3_nt: TGCAGCGTTGAATCACAGGGCTACGAACAGTACTTC; cdr3_aa: CSVESQGYEQYF
d_call: NA; v_call: TRBV5-1; clone_size: many; j_call: TRBJ2-5; cdr3_nt: TGCGCCAGCAGCTTCAAAGAGACCCAGTACTTC; cdr3_aa: CASSFKETQYF
d_call: NA; v_call: TRBV12-3/TRBV12-4; clone_size: NA; j_call: TRBJ2-7; cdr3_nt: TGTGCCAGCAGTTTAGTAGGGTTCTCCAACGAGCAGTACTTC; cdr3_aa: CASSLVGFSNEQYF
d_call: TRBD1; v_call: TRBV12-3/TRBV12-4; clone_size: NA; j_call: TRBJ2-6; cdr3_nt: TGTGCCAGCAGTCCTGGACAGGGGAAAGCTGGGGCCAACGTCCTGACTTTC; cdr3_aa: CASSPGQGKAGANVLTF
d_call: NA; v_call: TRBV10-1; clone_size: few; j_call: TRBJ2-1; cdr3_nt: TGCGCCAGCAGTGAGTCGTATAGCAATGAGCAGTTCTTC; cdr3_aa: CASSESYSNEQFF
d_call: NA; v_call: TRBV7-3; clone_size: many; j_call: TRBJ2-1; cdr3_nt: TGTGCCAGCAGCTTGAGTTTCGATGAGCAGTTCTTC; cdr3_aa: CASSLSFDEQFF
d_call: NA; v_call: TRBV20-1; clone_size: NA; j_call: TRBJ1-4; cdr3_nt: TGCAGTGCTAGAACCACCGACGGATCCCTCTATGAAAAACTGTTTTTT; cdr3_aa: CSARTTDGSLYEKLFF
d_call: NA; v_call: TRBV7-2; clone_size: NA; j_call: TRBJ2-1; cdr3_nt: TGTGCCAGCAGACGCGACAGGACGAGCTCCTACAATGAGCAGTTCTTC; cdr3_aa: CASRRDRTSSYNEQFF
d_call: TRBD1; v_call: TRBV19; clone_size: NA; j_call: TRBJ1-1; cdr3_nt: TGTGCCAGTACCTTCAAGGCAGGGGGTGGAGGCACTGAAGCTTTCTTT; cdr3_aa: CASTFKAGGGGTEAFF
d_call: NA; v_call: TRBV28; clone_size: NA; j_call: TRBJ1-5; cdr3_nt: TGTGCCAGCAGTTTAATCGGCAGCGGAGGTCAGCCCCAGCATTTT; cdr3_aa: CASSLIGSGGQPQHF
d_call: NA; v_call: TRBV12-3/TRBV12-4; clone_size: many; j_call: TRBJ2-1; cdr3_nt: TGTGCCAGCAGCGTAGGCAATGAGCAGTTCTTC; cdr3_aa: CASSVGNEQFF
d_call: NA; v_call: TRBV3-1; clone_size: few; j_call: TRBJ2-5; cdr3_nt: TGTGCCAGCAGCCAAGGGGGCACCGGGGAGACCCAGTACTTC; cdr3_aa: CASSQGGTGETQYF
d_call: TRBD2; v_call: TRBV20-1; clone_size: few; j_call: TRBJ2-1; cdr3_nt: TGCAGTGCTCGCTACCTACCGACTAGCGGGACCTCCTACAATGAGCAGTTCTTC; cdr3_aa: CSARYLPTSGTSYNEQFF
d_call: NA; v_call: TRBV5-1; clone_size: NA; j_call: TRBJ2-6; cdr3_nt: TGCGCCAGCAGCTTGTCCAGGACGGGCTCTGGGGCCAACGTCCTGACTTTC; cdr3_aa: CASSLSRTGSGANVLTF
d_call: TRBD2; v_call: TRBV5-5; clone_size: NA; j_call: TRBJ2-1; cdr3_nt: TGTGCCAGCGCCGGGACTAGCCCTTCCAATGAGCAGTTCTTC; cdr3_aa: CASAGTSPSNEQFF
d_call: NA; v_call: TRBV12-3/TRBV12-4; clone_size: NA; j_call: TRBJ1-2; cdr3_nt: TGTGCCAGCAGGCCGGGCCATAACTATGGCTACACCTTC; cdr3_aa: CASRPGHNYGYTF
d_call: TRBD1; v_call: TRBV7-2; clone_size: few; j_call: TRBJ2-3; cdr3_nt: TGTGCCAGCAGCTCTAAGACAGGGTCCGGACTGGCGCAGTATTTT; cdr3_aa: CASSSKTGSGLAQYF
d_call: TRBD1; v_call: TRBV6-6; clone_size: NA; j_call: TRBJ2-7; cdr3_nt: TGTGCCAGCACTACAGGGGCCTACTACGAGCAGTACTTC; cdr3_aa: CASTTGAYYEQYF
d_call: NA; v_call: TRBV30; clone_size: many; j_call: TRBJ2-7; cdr3_nt: TGTGCCTGGAGTTTAGCTGGACCGCTGTACGAGCAGTACTTC; cdr3_aa: CAWSLAGPLYEQYF
d_call: TRBD2; v_call: TRBV4-2; clone_size: few; j_call: TRBJ2-7; cdr3_nt: TGTGCCAGCAGCCCCCAACTAGCGGGGTCCTACGAGCAGTACTTC; cdr3_aa: CASSPQLAGSYEQYF
d_call: NA; v_call: TRBV7-2; clone_size: NA; j_call: TRBJ1-3; cdr3_nt: TGTGCCAGCAGCTTCGGAGGTGGTGGAAACACCATATATTTT; cdr3_aa: CASSFGGGGNTIYF
d_call: TRBD1; v_call: TRBV29-1; clone_size: NA; j_call: TRBJ2-1; cdr3_nt: TGCAGCGTTGCAACGGGACAGTATGAGCAGTTCTTC; cdr3_aa: CSVATGQYEQFF
d_call: NA; v_call: TRBV20-1; clone_size: few; j_call: TRBJ1-1; cdr3_nt: TGCAGTGCTATGGCAATCTCGGGCAGGGGTTCTGACACTGAAGCTTTCTTT; cdr3_aa: CSAMAISGRGSDTEAFF
d_call: NA; v_call: TRBV20-1; clone_size: NA; j_call: TRBJ1-5; cdr3_nt: TGCAGTGGCGGCGGACAGCCTTATAGCAATCAGCCCCAGCATTTT; cdr3_aa: CSGGGQPYSNQPQHF
d_call: TRBD1; v_call: TRBV10-2; clone_size: NA; j_call: TRBJ1-2; cdr3_nt: TGCGCCAGCAGGGAACAGGGGGCCCAAAGCTATGGCTACACCTTC; cdr3_aa: CASREQGAQSYGYTF
d_call: NA; v_call: TRBV28; clone_size: NA; j_call: TRBJ2-4; cdr3_nt: TGTGCCAGCAGTTCTGCAAACATTCAGTACTTC; cdr3_aa: CASSSANIQYF
d_call: NA; v_call: TRBV2; clone_size: few; j_call: TRBJ2-1; cdr3_nt: TGTGCCAGCAGACGGGAATCCCAAATTGGGGATGAGCAGTTCTTC; cdr3_aa: CASRRESQIGDEQFF
d_call: NA; v_call: TRBV4-2; clone_size: NA; j_call: TRBJ2-4; cdr3_nt: TGTGCCAGCGGCCAAGAAAGGGTGGAAAACATTCAGTACTTC; cdr3_aa: CASGQERVENIQYF